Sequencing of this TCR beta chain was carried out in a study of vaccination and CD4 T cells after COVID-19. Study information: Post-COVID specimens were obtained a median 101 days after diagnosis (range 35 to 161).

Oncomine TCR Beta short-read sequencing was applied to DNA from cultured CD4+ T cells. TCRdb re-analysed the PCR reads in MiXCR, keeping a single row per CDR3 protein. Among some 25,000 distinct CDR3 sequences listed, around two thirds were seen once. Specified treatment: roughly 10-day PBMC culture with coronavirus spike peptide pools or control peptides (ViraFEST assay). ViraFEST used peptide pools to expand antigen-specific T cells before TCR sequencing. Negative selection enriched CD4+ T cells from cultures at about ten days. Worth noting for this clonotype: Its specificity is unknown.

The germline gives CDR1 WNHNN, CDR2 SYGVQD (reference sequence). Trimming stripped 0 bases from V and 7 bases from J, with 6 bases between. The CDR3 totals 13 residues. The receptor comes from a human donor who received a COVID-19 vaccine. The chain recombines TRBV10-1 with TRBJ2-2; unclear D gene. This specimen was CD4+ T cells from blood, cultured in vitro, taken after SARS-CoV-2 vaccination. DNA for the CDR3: TGCGCCAGCAGTGAGTCGTTCGACGGGGAGCTGTTTTTT. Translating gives CASSESFDGELFF.